Listed below are T cell receptor beta chains from one sample, sequenced in a study of blood T cell repertoires in COVID-19. This table comes from immunoSEQ multiplex PCR, and its TCRdb copy is limited to in-frame clones, with some not included. In the table there are over 200,000 clones, more than 75% of which are singletons. Sequencing input: peripheral blood. These receptors were obtained from a man between 60 and 75 years old who had recovered from COVID-19. The CDR3 runs from the conserved cysteine through the conserved F or W. Each record gives: D gene, clone size, V gene, J gene, CDR3 DNA, CDR3 protein. D genes are given only for firm matches. Clone size is given for some rows only: seen once, a few or many times, or a class if the clone is expanded.

TRBD2	few	TRBV3-1/TRBV3-2	TRBJ2-2	TGTGCCAGCAGCCAAATGTCAGCGGGAGTAGCCGGGGAGCTGTTTTTT	CASSQMSAGVAGELFF
TRBD1	-	TRBV11-2	TRBJ1-6	TGTGCCAGCAGCTTTGGACAGGGGGCGCGGGCTTCACCCCTCCACTTT	CASSFGQGARASPLHF
-	-	TRBV28	TRBJ2-3	TGTGCCAGCACCTCCATTACCTCCGGGTACACAGATACGCAGTATTTT	CASTSITSGYTDTQYF
TRBD1	-	TRBV6-5	TRBJ1-5	TGTGCCAGCAGTTATACAGGGGTCTCCCTCGATCAGCCCCAGCATTTT	CASSYTGVSLDQPQHF
TRBD1	-	TRBV16	TRBJ1-5	TGTGCCAGCAGCCTGACAGGGGTAAATCAGCCCCAGCATTTT	CASSLTGVNQPQHF
-	-	TRBV7-2	TRBJ1-1	TGTGCCAGCAGCTTAGCGTTGAGTCCTGAAGCTTTCTTT	CASSLALSPEAFF
-	-	TRBV24-1	TRBJ2-3	TGTGCCACCAGTGACGTCACAGATACGCAGTATTTT	CATSDVTDTQYF
TRBD2	-	TRBV5-8	TRBJ2-5	TGTGCCAGCAGCAACGGACTAGCGGGAACTGAGACCCAGTACTTC	CASSNGLAGTETQYF
TRBD1	-	TRBV29-1	TRBJ2-7	TGCAGCCCGCGGACAGGGCCCTCCTACGAGCAGTACTTC	CSPRTGPSYEQYF
TRBD2	-	TRBV7-2	TRBJ2-5	TGTGCTTCGGGGCCTTGGACTAGCGGGGATGAGACCCAGTACTTC	CASGPWTSGDETQYF
-	once	TRBV28	TRBJ2-1	TGTGCCAGCAGTCTTATTACAGACAATGAGCAGTTCTTC	CASSLITDNEQFF
TRBD1	-	TRBV2	TRBJ1-4	TGTGCCAGCAGAACGCAGGGGGCGCAGGTTGAAAAACTGTTTTTT	CASRTQGAQVEKLFF
-	-	TRBV27	TRBJ2-7	TGTGCCAGCAGTCCAGAGCAGCGTTACGAGCAGTACTTC	CASSPEQRYEQYF
-	-	TRBV19	TRBJ1-2	TGTGCCAGTAATTTGCCAGGGTCCTATGGCTACACCTTC	CASNLPGSYGYTF
-	-	TRBV30	TRBJ1-2	TGTGCCTGGACCTCCACCCTGACAGGCCACTATGGCTACACCTTC	CAWTSTLTGHYGYTF
-	-	TRBV5-1	TRBJ2-6	TGCGCCAGCAGCTTGGCTCTCCCGGGGGCCAACGTCCTGACTTTC	CASSLALPGANVLTF
-	-	TRBV9	TRBJ2-7	TGTGCCAGCAGCGTAATGGCTCAGGGGTCCTACGAGCAGTACTTC	CASSVMAQGSYEQYF
TRBD1	-	TRBV5-4	TRBJ2-2	TGTGCCAGCAGACCAGGATATGGTTCAGGGGGCGACACCGGGGAGCTGTTTTTT	CASRPGYGSGGDTGELFF